This is a list of T cell receptor beta chains from one sample in a study of blood T cell repertoires in COVID-19. Here immunoSEQ multiplex PCR was the method, and the copy in TCRdb shows in-frame clones only, minus some. The table includes 250,000 to 350,000 clones, around nine tenths detected once. What was sequenced was peripheral blood. The receptors were gathered from a woman in her 70s with COVID-19, enrolled during active disease. CDR3s include the opening cysteine and the closing phenylalanine or tryptophan. Each record gives: D gene, clone size, J gene, V gene, CDR3 DNA, CDR3 protein. A D gene is named only where the DNA matches it firmly. Clone size appears in some rows only: once, few, many, or a class for an expanded clone.

TRBD1	-	TRBJ1-1	TRBV5-1	TGCGCCAGCAGCCGGACAGGGTTGGGGGTCATGAACACTGAAGCTTTCTTT	CASSRTGLGVMNTEAFF
-	-	TRBJ1-6	TRBV19	TGTGCCAGTACCGATACGCCGGGAGAAAATTCACCCCTCCACTTT	CASTDTPGENSPLHF
-	-	TRBJ2-3	TRBV20-1	TGCAGTGCTGGTGGACGGGGTAGCACAGATACGCAGTATTTT	CSAGGRGSTDTQYF
-	-	TRBJ2-5	TRBV5-4	TGTGCCAGCAGACGGGGGGCAGAAGAGACCCAGTACTTC	CASRRGAEETQYF
-	once	TRBJ1-2	TRBV2	TGTGCCAGCAGCCTGGACAGAGGGAACTATGGCTACACCTTC	CASSLDRGNYGYTF
TRBD2	-	TRBJ2-1	TRBV28	TGTGCCAGCAGCCCACTAGCGGGGGGATACAATGAGCAGTTCTTC	CASSPLAGGYNEQFF
TRBD1	-	TRBJ1-3	TRBV28	TGTGCCAGCAGTTCCGCGGGACAGGGGGTGGAAAACACCATATATTTT	CASSSAGQGVENTIYF
-	-	TRBJ2-5	TRBV30	TGTGCCTGGAGTTTATTGGGGACTGGGGAGACCCAGTACTTC	CAWSLLGTGETQYF
TRBD2	-	TRBJ2-1	TRBV4-2	TGTGCCAGCAGCCAAGCTCTAGCGGGGGTATCCTACAATGAGCAGTTCTTC	CASSQALAGVSYNEQFF
TRBD1	-	TRBJ1-1	TRBV10-3	TGTGCCATCAGACAGGGGGAGGACATGAACACTGAAGCTTTCTTT	CAIRQGEDMNTEAFF
TRBD2	-	TRBJ2-2	TRBV18	TGTGCCAGCTCACCACCTGAGCGGGGGGCGAACACCGGGGAGCTGTTTTTT	CASSPPERGANTGELFF
-	-	TRBJ1-2	TRBV6-2/TRBV6-3	TGTGCCAGCAGTTACGGGGCTTTGGTCAGAGCCGGCTACACCTTC	CASSYGALVRAGYTF
-	-	TRBJ1-2	TRBV10-3	TGTGCCATCAGTGAGCTGCAGGACAGCTATGGCTACACCTTC	CAISELQDSYGYTF
-	-	TRBJ2-3	TRBV5-1	TGCGCCAGCAGCCCCTCCGGGGGGCAAGATACGCAGTATTTT	CASSPSGGQDTQYF
TRBD1	-	TRBJ2-7	TRBV30	TGTGCCTGGAGTGTTAAAGGACAGGGGGCAACCTACGAGCAGTACTTC	CAWSVKGQGATYEQYF
-	few	TRBJ2-5	TRBV5-1	TGCGCCAGCAGCTTGGCCGCGGGTGTGCAAGAGACCCAGTACTTC	CASSLAAGVQETQYF
-	-	TRBJ1-1	TRBV3-1/TRBV3-2	TGTGCCAGCAGCCAGGGCCCCCTGTTGGAAGCTTTCTTT	CASSQGPLLEAFF
-	-	TRBJ1-2	TRBV2	TGTGCCAAGTCAGGACACTTCGCTGGCTACACCTTC	CAKSGHFAGYTF
-	-	TRBJ2-2	TRBV7-3	TGTGCCAGCAGCCCCTTTGGACAGTCCACCGGGGAGCTGTTTTTT	CASSPFGQSTGELFF
-	few	TRBJ1-1	TRBV10-2	TGCGCCAGCAGTGAGTTGGACATAGGGATTGGGTCACCTGAAGCTTTCTTT	CASSELDIGIGSPEAFF
-	medium-sized	TRBJ2-1	TRBV7-2	TGTGCCAGCAGCTTAGTTGACCAGGTCCGACATGAGCAGTTCTTC	CASSLVDQVRHEQFF
-	-	TRBJ1-1	TRBV11-2	TGTGCCAGCAGCTCTCAGGGATCGAACACTGAAGCTTTCTTT	CASSSQGSNTEAFF
TRBD1	-	TRBJ1-1	TRBV19	TGTGCCAGTAGTACCAAACAGGGGGTTCCCGATGAAGCTTTCTTT	CASSTKQGVPDEAFF
-	few	TRBJ1-2	TRBV7-6	TGTGCCAGCAGCCCCGGACCTCGGGCGGAGGACCTTTATGGCTACACCTTC	CASSPGPRAEDLYGYTF
-	-	TRBJ2-7	TRBV5-8	TGTGCCAGCCCGGAGCTTCCTTCGACTGTTACCTACGAGCAGTACTTC	CASPELPSTVTYEQYF
TRBD1	-	TRBJ1-1	TRBV27	TGTGCCAGCAGTGCCTACAGGGGGCCTGAAGCTTTCTTT	CASSAYRGPEAFF
-	-	TRBJ2-7	TRBV7-2	TGTGCCAGCAGCTCCGACAGTTCCACCTCCTACGAGCAGTACTTC	CASSSDSSTSYEQYF
TRBD2	-	TRBJ2-3	TRBV24-1	TGTGCCACCAGTGATTGGGGCGGGGGGGCCGTCACAGATACGCAGTATTTT	CATSDWGGGAVTDTQYF
-	few	TRBJ2-1	TRBV5-1	TGCGCCAGCAGCTTGGTTCCAGCTATCACTAACAATGAGCAGTTCTTC	CASSLVPAITNNEQFF
-	-	TRBJ2-3	TRBV19	TGTGCCAGTAGTATAGAACTAGCCCAAGATACGCAGTATTTT	CASSIELAQDTQYF
-	-	TRBJ1-3	TRBV11-2	TGTGCCAGCAGCTTAGTAACAGGGCAAGGAAACACCATATATTTT	CASSLVTGQGNTIYF
-	-	TRBJ2-1	TRBV5-6	TGTGCCAGCAGCTTGGAGCTGGGGCCCTTCAATGAGCAGTTCTTC	CASSLELGPFNEQFF
-	-	TRBJ1-6	TRBV18	TGTGCCAGCTCACAAGAAACAGCTAATTCACCCCTCCACTTT	CASSQETANSPLHF
-	few	TRBJ1-5	TRBV24-1	TGTGCCACCAGTGGGCATAAGAATCAGCCCCAGCATTTT	CATSGHKNQPQHF
-	-	TRBJ2-7	TRBV23-1	TGCGCTGGCAATGAAGGGGTCACGAGCTCCTACGAGCAGTACTTC	CAGNEGVTSSYEQYF
-	once	TRBJ1-1	TRBV28	TGTGCCAGCAGTCCCCCGGGGGAAAGTAACACTGAAGCTTTCTTT	CASSPPGESNTEAFF
TRBD1	-	TRBJ1-5	TRBV29-1	TGCAGCATAAGGGACAGCTTCAATCAGCCCCAGCATTTT	CSIRDSFNQPQHF
TRBD1	-	TRBJ1-1	TRBV12-3/TRBV12-4	TGTGCCAGCAGTTTTCTTGGGACAGCGGCTTTCTTT	CASSFLGTAAFF
TRBD1	-	TRBJ1-1	TRBV9	TGTGCCAGCAGCACCCCAGGGGGTCTCACTGAAGCTTTCTTT	CASSTPGGLTEAFF
TRBD1	-	TRBJ2-3	TRBV24-1	TGTGCCACCAGTGATATCAGGGGGACCACAGATACGCAGTATTTT	CATSDIRGTTDTQYF
-	-	TRBJ2-1	TRBV28	TGTGCCAGCAGTTTACCAGGGGTCCACAATGAGCAGTTCTTC	CASSLPGVHNEQFF
TRBD2	-	TRBJ2-1	TRBV3-1/TRBV3-2	TGTGCCAGCAGCCTCGGACTAGCGGCCAATGAGCAGTTCTTC	CASSLGLAANEQFF
-	-	TRBJ1-2	TRBV28	TGTGCCAGCAATGGGCTCGTAGGCGGGGCTAACTATGGCTACACCTTC	CASNGLVGGANYGYTF
TRBD1	-	TRBJ2-5	TRBV19	TGTGCCAGTAGTGCCCGGGACAGGGGGGCAGAGACCCAGTACTTC	CASSARDRGAETQYF
TRBD1	-	TRBJ1-2	TRBV7-6	TGTGCCAGCAGCCCCGGACAGGGCGCGAACTATGGCTACACCTTC	CASSPGQGANYGYTF
TRBD1	once	TRBJ1-1	TRBV9	TGTGCCAGCAGCGTGACAGGGGGGAACGCTGAAGCTTTCTTT	CASSVTGGNAEAFF